The 5 T cell receptor beta chains presented below share a single source sample, sequenced in a study of post-analysis software for immune sequencing data. No antigen is known for these receptors. Study results and limitations: There were five or six TRBV segments more frequent in patients than controls, and TRBV5-6, TRBV5-1 and TRBV20-1 were among them.

Each TCR beta cDNA library carried unique molecular identifiers. Using its own MiXCR run on the PCR reads, TCRdb lists one record per CDR3 protein. The sample has about 570,000 distinct CDR3 sequences, roughly 34% seen once. The sample taken for sequencing was blood. Receptors originate from a girl aged 2-17 years with multiple sclerosis.

V gene TRBV18 combines with J gene TRBJ2-4, with a tentative D call TRBD2 (5 bases). The assigned J gene may be wrong: the sequence end matches TRBJ2-5 better. Germline CDR1 KGHSH, CDR2 LQKENI. The CDR3 is made up of 15 amino acids. Here the CDR3 reads CASSFSLGSEETQYF. The CDR3 DNA is TGTGCCAGCTCGTTCTCGCTGGGGAGCGAAGAGACCCAGTACTTC.

The chain joins TRBV5-1 to TRBJ2-5, with 10 bases that match TRBD1. This CDR3 is 16 amino acids long. The V gene end was trimmed by 4 bases and the J gene end by 5 bases; junction bases not matched to a gene: 11. Germline V gives CDR1 SGHRS, CDR2 YFSETQ. CDR3 loop: CASSTGTGAVGETQYF. The CDR3 DNA is TGCGCCAGCAGCACCGGGACAGGGGCTGTGGGGGAGACCCAGTACTTC.

The CDR3 DNA reads as TGTGCCAGCAGCCAAGGGACAGGGGGGAAGCAGTACTTC. Amino acid sequence: CASSQGTGGKQYF. The chain carries TRBV11-2 and TRBJ2-7; TRBD1 matches 11 bases. The CDR3 loop spans 13 amino acids. Germline CDR1 and CDR2: SGHAT and FQNNGV. The trim removed 5 bases at V and 8 bases at J, leaving 5 bases unmatched.

The J gene is TRBJ2-4, the V gene TRBV10-3; TRBD1 might be the D (5 bases). The germline V gene encodes CDR1 ENHRY and CDR2 SYGVKD. Trimming left V 11 bases short and J 13 bases short, with 27 bases between. CDR3 length: 14 residues. CDR3 residues: CAASGSAADNEQYF. CDR3 nucleotides: TGTGCCGCGAGTGGCTCGGCGGCGGACAATGAGCAGTACTTC.

This clonotype was counted between two and nine times. The chain has TRBV29-1 and TRBJ2-4; TRBD2 matches 10 bases. CDR1 SQVTM and CDR2 ANQGSEA come from the germline V gene. V was pared by 6 bases and J by 10 bases, with 12 bases of the junction left unmatched. The CDR3 is 14 residues long. CDR3 residues: CSVVAGGGMDIQYF. In DNA form, the CDR3 reads TGCAGCGTGGTAGCGGGGGGCGGGATGGATATTCAGTACTTC.